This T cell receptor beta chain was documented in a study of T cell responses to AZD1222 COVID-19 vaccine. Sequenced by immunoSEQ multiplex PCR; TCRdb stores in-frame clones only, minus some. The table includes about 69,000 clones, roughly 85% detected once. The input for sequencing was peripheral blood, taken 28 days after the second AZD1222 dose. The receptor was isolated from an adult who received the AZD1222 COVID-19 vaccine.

For the CDR3, the DNA is TGTGCCAGCCGTAAGACAGGTTCGGATGAAAAACTGTTTTTT. It codes for CASRKTGSDEKLFF. This chain joins TRBV2 and TRBJ1-4, with TRBD1 as a possible D gene (6 bases). The ends were cut back, 8 bases at V and 6 bases at J, with 16 bases in the middle. This CDR3 comprises 14 residues. Germline assignment: CDR1 SNHLY and CDR2 FYNNEI.